The 21 T cell receptor beta chains below were found in one sample sequenced in a study of tumor and adjacent non-tumor tissue in lung cancer. The template was RNA from unsorted bulk tissue. TCRbeta libraries were built with three rounds of nested PCR, modified from ARM-PCR. TCRdb redid the calling of the multiplex PCR reads with MiXCR, one entry per CDR3 protein. The sample consists of fewer than 150,000 distinct CDR3 sequences, around two thirds of them appearing once. Sequencing input: lung tumor tissue. These receptors were obtained from a man aged 60 to 75 with small cell lung cancer.

For this clonotype: Since no conserved phenylalanine or tryptophan closes the CDR3, a read error is the likely cause. CDR3 sequence: CASTVGGYNEQFV. The CDR3 nucleotides are TGTGCCAGCACGGTCGGGGGTTACAATGAGCAGTTCGTC. The chain joins TRBV12-3 or TRBV12-4 to TRBJ2-1; D possibly corresponds to TRBD2 (6 bases). Trimming took off 7 bases at V and 4 bases at J, with 11 bases between the two ends. The CDR3 is made up of 13 amino acids.

Points on this clonotype: Mismatch with germline at one junction end may stem from a read error. The chain recombines TRBV11-2 with TRBJ1-1, with a tentative D call TRBD1 (5 bases). Germline lookup yields CDR1 SGHAT and CDR2 FQNNGV. This CDR3 has 14 residues. The CDR3 here is CASSPMAGETGAFF. The CDR3 coding sequence is TGTGCCAGCAGCCCCATGGCGGGGGAGACTGGAGCTTTCTTT.

This clonotype was detected only once. The germline gene is not matched at one end of the junction; a read error may be the cause. The chain uses TRBV4-1 and TRBJ2-2, with TRBD2 matching 16 bases. The CDR3 is 19 residues long. Germline CDR1 MGHRA, CDR2 YSYEKL. The CDR3 DNA reads as TGCGCCAGCAGCCGAGTCCCGGGACTAGCGGGAGGGAAGACCGAGGAGCTGTTTTTT. This gives the protein CASSRVPGLAGGKTEELFF.

This clonotype occurred a few times. V is TRBV4-2 and J is TRBJ1-1; no firm D call. This CDR3 is 13 amino acids long. Germline values: CDR1 LGHNA, CDR2 YNFKEQ. Between the trimmed V and J ends, which lost 2 bases and 7 bases, there was a span of 11 bases. CDR3: CASSQLGVNEAFF. CDR3 DNA: TGTGCCAGCAGCCAACTAGGAGTTAATGAAGCTTTCTTT.

A note on this clonotype: At one end, the junction sequence differs from germline, possibly due to a read error. This sequence joins TRBV11-2 and TRBJ2-3; D is undetermined. The CDR3 loop spans 15 amino acids. Germline V lookup: CDR1 SGHAT, CDR2 FQNNGV. CDR3 in amino acids: CASSPETGNTDAQYF. The CDR3 DNA follows: TGTGCCAGCAGCCCCGAGACTGGAAACACAGATGCGCAGTATTTT. Using reference TRBV11-2 and TRBJ2-3 for the parts outside the CDR3, the full variable domain is EAGVAQSPRYKIIEKRQSVAFWCNPISGHATLYWYQQILGQGPKLLIQFQNNGVVDDSQLPKDRFSAERLKGVDSTLKIQPAKLEDSAVYLCASSPETGNTDAQYFGPGTRLTVL.

With respect to this clonotype: A read error may be the cause here, since a much bigger clone is one base away. The chain links TRBV12-3 or TRBV12-4 to TRBJ1-5; D unresolved. The CDR3 contains 12 residues. In nucleotides, the CDR3 is TGTGCCAGCAGTTTTCGGGGTCAGCCCCAGCAATTT. Translation: CASSFRGQPQQF.

The rearrangement uses TRBV5-1 and TRBJ2-7, with D possibly matching TRBD2 (5 bases). This CDR3 comprises 13 residues. V lost 4 bases to trimming and J lost 3 bases, with 11 bases between them. In germline, CDR1 is SGHRS, CDR2 YFSETQ. The CDR3 coding sequence is TGCGCCAGCAGCCCCAGCGGAATCTACGAGCAGTACTTC. Amino acids: CASSPSGIYEQYF. Full variable domain (outside the CDR3, taken from reference TRBV5-1 and TRBJ2-7): KAGVTQTPRYLIKTRGQQVTLSCSPISGHRSVSWYQQTPGQGLQFLFEYFSETQRNKGNFPGRFSGRQFSNSRSEMNVSTLELGDSALYLCASSPSGIYEQYFGPGTRLTVT.

As regards this clonotype: One end of the junction does not line up with germline, which may come from a read error. This chain uses TRBV6-5 with TRBJ2-7; D remains unclear. This CDR3 region has 13 residues. Germline V gene data show CDR1 as MNHEY and CDR2 as SVGAGI. The CDR3 spells CASLLLVSYQQYF. In DNA form, the CDR3 reads TGTGCCAGCCTGCTACTGGTCTCCTACCAGCAGTACTTC.

Worth noting for this clonotype: Germline and junction disagree at one end, which may indicate a read error. This chain uses TRBV11-3 with TRBJ2-1, with 14 bases that match TRBD2. The CDR3 loop spans 15 amino acids. Germline-derived CDR1 and CDR2 are SGHNT and YENEEA. The CDR3 reads CTSSSGTSGRYEQFF. In DNA form, the CDR3 reads TGTACCAGCAGCTCAGGGACTAGCGGGAGATATGAGCAGTTCTTC.

This clonotype appeared many times. The chain joins TRBV20-1 to TRBJ2-7; D is unclear. This CDR3 has 11 residues. Germline assignment: CDR1 DFQATT and CDR2 SNEGSKA (reference sequence). Trimming stripped 8 bases from V and 6 bases from J, with 14 bases between. The CDR3 nucleotides read TGCAGTCCCAACACACGGAGCGAGCAGTACGTC. Amino acid sequence: CSPNTRSEQYV.

Worth noting for this clonotype: Since a much larger clone is just one base distant, this may be a read error. This chain joins TRBV6-6 and TRBJ2-3, with 10 positions matching TRBD2. CDR3 length equals 16 residues. J gave up 4 bases and V 6 bases, and 10 bases lay outside the gene matches. Per the germline V gene, CDR1 is MNHNY and CDR2 is SVGAGI (reference sequence). This CDR3 reads CASSPGLAEISDTQYF. In nucleotides, the CDR3 is TGTGCCAGCAGCCCCGGACTAGCGGAAATCTCAGATACGCAGTATTTT.

On this clonotype: The junction departs from the called germline gene at one end, perhaps through a read error. The V gene is TRBV4-1, the J gene TRBJ2-7; D is perhaps TRBD1 or TRBD2 (5 bases each). The CDR3 totals 16 residues. The germline CDR1 and CDR2 sequences are MGHRA and YSYEKL. CDR3 region: CASGQGRDSGRDEQCF. CDR3 in DNA: TGCGCCAGCGGCCAAGGCCGGGATAGTGGCAGGGACGAGCAGTGCTTC.

The chain is built from TRBV6-6 and TRBJ2-7; TRBD1 matches at 7 bases. Germline V lookup: CDR1 MNHNY, CDR2 SVGAGI (reference sequence). V lost 1 base and J lost 4; bases outside the gene matches: 4. This CDR3 is 14 amino acids long. The DNA of the CDR3 is TGTGCCAGCAGTTACTACGGACAGGCATACGAGCAGTACTTC. It translates to CASSYYGQAYEQYF.

This sequence joins TRBV5-4 and TRBJ1-4; D gene ambiguous. The CDR3 is 14 residues long. Germline values: CDR1 SGHNT, CDR2 YYREEE (reference sequence). With 3 bases removed from V and 7 bases from J, the gap between germline ends came to 13 bases. For the CDR3, the DNA is TGTGCCAGCAGCTCTAGGACCAGCGGTGAAAAACTGTTTTTT. Its protein product is CASSSRTSGEKLFF. Complete variable domain (other parts from reference TRBV5-4 and TRBJ1-4): ETGVTQSPTHLIKTRGQQVTLRCSSQSGHNTVSWYQQALGQGPQFIFQYYREEENGRGNFPPRFSGLQFPNYSSELNVNALELDDSALYLCASSSRTSGEKLFFGSGTQLSVL.

Of note for this clonotype: This CDR3 fails to terminate in the conserved phenylalanine or tryptophan, so it likely reflects a read error. This rearrangement joins TRBV11-2 to TRBJ2-2; 8 bases map to TRBD2. The CDR3 has 14 residues. Germline CDR1 SGHAT, CDR2 FQNNGV. CDR3 protein: CTSSGSGNTGGLFL. CDR3 in DNA: TGTACCAGCAGTGGTAGCGGGAACACCGGGGGGCTGTTTCTT.

Notes on this clonotype: This is likely a read error, given that the CDR3 carries no conserved phenylalanine or tryptophan at its end. The CDR3 region is CSVPTLRLNQETQYL. The CDR3 DNA sequence: TGCAGCGTCCCCACGCTGAGGCTGAATCAAGAGACCCAGTACCTC. The chain joins TRBV29-1 to TRBJ2-5; D is undetermined. This CDR3 comprises 15 residues. The V gene's germline CDR1 is SQVTM and CDR2 ANQGSEA. V was trimmed by 6 bases and J by 2 bases, leaving 19 bases between them.

The table lists this clonotype with a count of one. It is likely a read error, because the conserved phenylalanine at the end of the CDR3 is missing. V usage is TRBV4-1 and J usage is TRBJ2-3; no clear D gene. Trimming stripped 0 bases from V and 0 bases from J, with 13 bases between. The length of the CDR3 is 17 residues. Germline CDR1 MGHRA, CDR2 YSYEKL. As DNA, the CDR3 is TGCGCCAGCAGCCAAGATCCAACCCCGCCTAGCACAGATACGCAGTATCTT. It translates to CASSQDPTPPSTDTQYL.

A remark on this clonotype: The junction shows a germline mismatch at one end, possibly a read error. The J gene is TRBJ1-2, the V gene TRBV10-2; D is uncertain. This CDR3 contains 13 residues. Germline CDR1 reads WSHSY; CDR2 reads SAAADI. CDR3 in DNA: TGCGCAAGCAAACCGGAACAGAACTATGGCTACACCTTC. It codes for CASKPEQNYGYTF.

This clonotype was recorded many times. This chain links TRBV6-2 or TRBV6-3 with TRBJ1-2, with D hard to call. CDR3 length: 16 residues. Trimming left V 6 bases short and J 0 bases short, with 17 bases between. Germline values: CDR1 MNHEY, CDR2 SVGEGT. This CDR3 reads CASSPRRSPANYGYTF. Written as DNA, the CDR3 is TGTGCCAGCAGCCCCCGTCGTAGCCCGGCTAACTATGGCTACACCTTC.

This chain joins TRBV5-4 and TRBJ2-1, with 9 positions matching TRBD2. V dropped 3 bases and J dropped 9; count of bases not matched to a gene: 13. Germline CDR1 reads SGHNT; CDR2 reads YYREEE (reference sequence). This CDR3 has 16 amino acids. CDR3 sequence (DNA): TGTGCCAGCAGCTCCCTCATTAGCGGGAGCATCAGTGAGCAGTTCTTC. Translation: CASSSLISGSISEQFF.

As regards this clonotype: One end of the junction is discordant with germline, which a read error may explain. The chain has TRBV29-1 and TRBJ1-5; D gene uncertain. The CDR3 totals 13 residues. Germline values: CDR1 SQVTM, CDR2 ANQGSEA. The CDR3 is CSLGDWANQPLHF. The CDR3 DNA reads TGCAGCCTTGGCGATTGGGCAAATCAGCCCCTGCATTTT.